These 31 T cell receptor beta chains came from one sample sequenced in a study of T-cell reconstitution after alpha-beta-depleted transplantation in children. Preparation of the TCRbeta library used unique molecular identifiers. Using its own MiXCR run on the PCR reads, TCRdb lists one record per CDR3 protein. This sample carries 250,000 to 400,000 distinct CDR3 sequences, 23% of them seen once, and the ten largest clones take about 10%. The sample was PBMCs, mostly from graft donor cells, taken 180 days after TCRalphabeta/CD19-depleted stem cell transplant. The source is a male patient younger than 18 who had a stem cell transplant for acute lymphoblastic leukemia, so the T cells may come from the graft donor.

This clonotype was detected only a few times. This chain links TRBV25-1 with TRBJ2-5, with a tentative D call TRBD1 (6 bases). CDR3 length equals 13 residues. The germline V gene has CDR1 MGHDK and CDR2 SYGVNS. Trimming left V 6 bases short and J 2 bases short, with 10 bases between. CDR3 loop: CASRPGDQETQYF. The CDR3 coding sequence is TGTGCCAGCAGGCCAGGGGATCAAGAGACCCAGTACTTC. The full variable domain, rest sourced from reference TRBV25-1 and TRBJ2-5, is EADIYQTPRYLVIGTGKKITLECSQTMGHDKMYWYQQDPGMELHLIHYSYGVNSTEKGDLSSESTVSRIRTEHFPLTLESARPSHTSQYLCASRPGDQETQYFGPGTRLLVL.

The genes are TRBV9 and TRBJ1-1; D uncertain. Per the germline V gene, CDR1 is SGDLS and CDR2 is YYNGEE. The CDR3 spans 14 residues. Trimming cost V 0 bases and J 3 bases, with 9 bases left between them. CDR3 nucleotides: TGTGCCAGCAGCGTAGCGGAATGGGACACTGAAGCTTTCTTT. Protein sequence: CASSVAEWDTEAFF. Together with reference TRBV9 and TRBJ1-1, the CDR3 gives the full variable domain: DSGVTQTPKHLITATGQRVTLRCSPRSGDLSVYWYQQSLDQGLQFLIQYYNGEERAKGNILERFSAQQFPDLHSELNLSSLELGDSALYFCASSVAEWDTEAFFGQGTRLTVV.

This clonotype was detected only a few times. The chain carries TRBV12-3 or TRBV12-4 and TRBJ2-1; no firm D call. The V gene lost 5 bases and the J gene lost 8 bases, with 7 bases spanning the gap. The CDR3 spans 11 residues. CDR3 sequence: CASSALDEQFF. CDR3 sequence (DNA): TGTGCCAGCAGTGCCCTCGATGAGCAGTTCTTC.

In this sample, this clonotype turned up a few times. The chain combines TRBV10-3 with TRBJ2-7; D not certain. This CDR3 contains 12 residues. With 1 base removed from V and 3 bases from J, the gap between germline ends came to 4 bases. Germline CDR1 reads ENHRY; CDR2 reads SYGVKD. CDR3 bases: TGTGCCATCAGTGAGTACGGCTACGAGCAGTACTTC. Residues: CAISEYGYEQYF.

This clonotype was seen more than once but under ten times. This chain connects TRBV12-3 or TRBV12-4 to TRBJ2-7, with 13 bases aligning to TRBD2. This CDR3 has 16 residues. The junction had 5 bases not matched to a gene; V was cut back by 4 bases and J by 2 bases. The DNA for the CDR3 is TGTGCCAGCAGTTGGACTAGCGGGAGTTCTACCTACGAGCAGTACTTC. This gives the protein CASSWTSGSSTYEQYF.

The chain links TRBV7-9 to TRBJ2-1; either TRBD1 or TRBD2 may supply D (6 bases each). Germline V lookup: CDR1 SEHNR, CDR2 FQNEAQ (reference sequence). This CDR3 comprises 17 residues. V lost 5 bases, J lost 4 bases, and 21 bases lay in between. The chain's CDR3 is CASSIRGKGLDYNEQFF. The CDR3 DNA sequence: TGTGCCAGCAGCATAAGGGGGAAGGGACTGGATTACAATGAGCAGTTCTTC.

The chain joins TRBV29-1 to TRBJ2-6, with D tentatively TRBD1 (6 bases). Germline assignment: CDR1 SQVTM and CDR2 ANQGSEA. The V and J ends lost 4 bases and 1 base respectively, with 14 bases between them. The CDR3 covers 16 residues. The CDR3 here is CSVGGLTGSGANVLTF. In nucleotides, the CDR3 is TGCAGCGTTGGAGGGCTTACAGGGTCTGGGGCCAACGTCCTGACTTTC.

This clonotype was seen only a few times. V is TRBV13 and J is TRBJ1-1; no clear D. The V end lost 7 bases, the J end lost 3 bases, and 9 bases lay between the germline ends. Per the germline V gene, CDR1 is PRHDT and CDR2 is FYEKMQ (reference sequence). This CDR3 comprises 12 residues. The DNA of the CDR3 is TGTGCCAGCACCAAAACCTACACTGAAGCTTTCTTT. It translates to CASTKTYTEAFF.

This clonotype came up a few times. The chain has TRBV6-1 and TRBJ2-7, with 8 bases that match TRBD2. CDR1 and CDR2 from the germline V gene are MNHNS and SASEGT. The ends lost 6 bases at V and 4 bases at J; junction bases unmatched: 5. CDR3 length: 13 amino acids. For the CDR3, the DNA is TGTGCCAGCAGCGGGAGGGCCCTTTACGAGCAGTACTTC. This sequence encodes CASSGRALYEQYF.

The CDR3 DNA is TGCAGTGTCTACTACGCGGTCACAGATACGCAGTATTTT. It specifies CSVYYAVTDTQYF. The chain couples TRBV20-1 to TRBJ2-3, with D hard to call. The germline V and J ends were trimmed by 7 bases and 2 bases, with 13 bases remaining between them. CDR1 is DFQATT, CDR2 SNEGSKA, per germline (reference sequence). The CDR3 is made up of 13 amino acids.

The J gene is TRBJ2-2, the V gene TRBV20-1; the match to TRBD1 covers 8 bases. The CDR3 spans 14 residues. Germline lookup yields CDR1 DFQATT and CDR2 SNEGSKA (reference sequence). The trim removed 5 bases at V and 5 bases at J, leaving 7 bases unmatched. CDR3 sequence (DNA): TGCAGTGCTTCGGACAGGGTCGGGACCGGGGAGCTGTTTTTT. Amino acids: CSASDRVGTGELFF.

This clonotype was found a few times. This sequence joins TRBV27 and TRBJ2-7; D gene uncertain. The germline V gene encodes CDR1 MNHEY and CDR2 SMNVEV (reference sequence). CDR3 length equals 14 residues. Trimming shortened V by 0 bases and J by 10 bases, and 16 bases separated the two germline ends. CDR3 region: CASSLSSKAWSQYF. In DNA, the CDR3 is TGTGCCAGCAGTTTATCGTCGAAGGCATGGTCACAGTACTTC.

The V gene is TRBV5-1, the J gene TRBJ1-1; D is undetermined. The V end lost 0 bases, the J end lost 3 bases, and 3 bases lay between the germline ends. CDR3 length equals 12 residues. Germline V lookup: CDR1 SGHRS, CDR2 YFSETQ. The CDR3, as DNA: TGCGCCAGCAGCTTGGACCACACTGAAGCTTTCTTT. This gives the protein CASSLDHTEAFF. The complete variable domain, with remaining parts taken from reference TRBV5-1 and TRBJ1-1, reads KAGVTQTPRYLIKTRGQQVTLSCSPISGHRSVSWYQQTPGQGLQFLFEYFSETQRNKGNFPGRFSGRQFSNSRSEMNVSTLELGDSALYLCASSLDHTEAFFGQGTRLTVV.

The chain carries TRBV4-1 and TRBJ1-1; D ambiguous. Germline V gene data show CDR1 as MGHRA and CDR2 as YSYEKL. V gave up 5 bases and J gave up 6 bases, with 13 bases separating them. This CDR3 has 13 residues. The CDR3 reads CASSSFAHSEAFF. The CDR3 DNA is TGCGCCAGCAGCTCTTTTGCACACTCTGAAGCTTTCTTT.

The chain carries TRBV19 and TRBJ2-1; 9 positions agree with TRBD2. Germline V gives CDR1 LNHDA, CDR2 SQIVND (reference sequence). V shed 7 bases, J shed 9 bases, and the junction held 7 bases outside the gene matches. CDR3 length equals 13 residues. The CDR3 reads CASKMASGTEQFF. The DNA for the CDR3 is TGTGCCAGTAAGATGGCTAGCGGGACTGAGCAGTTCTTC.

The chain couples TRBV27 to TRBJ1-4; D remains unclear. From germline, CDR1 is MNHEY and CDR2 SMNVEV (reference sequence). The CDR3 runs to 14 residues. Trimming stripped 3 bases from V and 2 bases from J, with 7 bases between. The CDR3 sequence: CASSFEGTNEKLFF. In nucleotides, the CDR3 is TGTGCCAGCAGTTTTGAGGGCACTAATGAAAAACTGTTTTTT.

This clonotype came up a few times. J is TRBJ2-2 and V is TRBV5-1; a weak D match, TRBD2 (5 bases). CDR3 length: 16 amino acids. V was cut by 0 bases and J by 5 bases, with 14 bases left in between. Germline V CDR1 and CDR2: SGHRS, YFSETQ. Written as DNA, the CDR3 is TGCGCCAGCAGCTTGGCCATCGGGGTAGGGACCGGGGAGCTGTTTTTT. It translates to CASSLAIGVGTGELFF.

The rearrangement uses TRBV5-1 and TRBJ1-2; D call uncertain. The V end lost 1 base, the J end lost 7 bases, and 8 bases lay between the germline ends. The length of the CDR3 is 12 residues. Germline assignment: CDR1 SGHRS and CDR2 YFSETQ. The CDR3 is CASSLYRSGYTF. The CDR3 region has the DNA TGCGCCAGCAGCTTGTATAGATCTGGCTACACCTTC.

This clonotype was picked up a small number of times. Sequence at one end of the junction differs from germline and may be a read error. This chain connects TRBV9 to TRBJ2-1; 11 nucleotides align to TRBD2. CDR3 length: 15 residues. The V gene's germline CDR1 is SGDLS and CDR2 YYNGEE. For the CDR3, the DNA is TGTGCCAGCAGCGTAGCTAGCGGGGGGTACACTGAGCAGTTCTTC. It is translated as CASSVASGGYTEQFF.

The rearrangement joins TRBV5-1 to TRBJ1-4; no clear D gene. The CDR3 sequence is 14 residues long. CDR1 SGHRS and CDR2 YFSETQ come from the germline V gene. The V end lost 5 bases, the J end lost 5 bases, and 13 bases lay between the germline ends. CDR3 coding DNA: TGCGCCAGCAGAGGGAGCGGATTGAATGAAAAACTGTTTTTT. Protein sequence: CASRGSGLNEKLFF.

This sequence joins TRBV27 and TRBJ1-1; D gene uncertain. Trimming left V 8 bases short and J 0 bases short, with 10 bases between. The CDR3 covers 13 residues. The germline CDR1 and CDR2 sequences are MNHEY and SMNVEV (reference sequence). The CDR3: CASWEHLNTEAFF. CDR3 DNA: TGTGCCAGCTGGGAACACTTGAACACTGAAGCTTTCTTT.

The chain carries TRBV9 and TRBJ2-7; maybe TRBD2 (7 bases). The CDR3 consists of 15 residues. The V gene's germline CDR1 is SGDLS and CDR2 YYNGEE. V gave up 4 bases and J gave up 1 base, with 15 bases separating them. In DNA, the CDR3 is TGTGCCAGCAGCATGGGCGGGGGCGCGTCCTACGAGCAGTACTTC. Amino acids: CASSMGGGASYEQYF.

The CDR3 DNA reads as TGCGCCAGCAGCCAAGGGGGCGGGCGGTCCTACGAGCAGTACTTC. It encodes CASSQGGGRSYEQYF. This chain joins TRBV4-1 and TRBJ2-7; D is perhaps TRBD1 or TRBD2 (5 bases each). Germline V gene lookup returns CDR1 MGHRA and CDR2 YSYEKL. The CDR3 has 15 residues. V was shortened by 1 base and J by 1 base, with 11 bases between the two germline ends.

This clonotype was seen only a few times. V is TRBV5-1 and J is TRBJ2-1; D is ambiguous. The germline V gene has CDR1 SGHRS and CDR2 YFSETQ. The V gene lost 5 bases and the J gene lost 5 bases, with 5 bases spanning the gap. There are 11 residues in the CDR3. The CDR3 sequence is CASRRNNEQFF. The CDR3 DNA reads TGCGCCAGCAGGAGAAACAATGAGCAGTTCTTC.

The V call is TRBV19, the J call TRBJ1-1, with D uncertain. From germline, CDR1 is LNHDA and CDR2 SQIVND (reference sequence). V was trimmed by 0 bases and J by 10 bases, leaving 9 bases between them. The CDR3 consists of 12 residues. In DNA, the CDR3 is TGTGCCAGTAGTATAGATTTGGGGAGAGCTTTCTTT. It translates to CASSIDLGRAFF.

The rearrangement uses TRBV11-2 and TRBJ2-3, with 9 bases aligning to TRBD2. CDR1 SGHAT and CDR2 FQNNGV come from the germline V gene. The CDR3 loop spans 18 amino acids. Trimming at V came to 8 bases and at J to 4 bases, leaving 19 bases not matched to a gene. CDR3 in amino acids: CASAHWGGASGKADTQYF. CDR3 in DNA: TGTGCCAGCGCACACTGGGGTGGGGCTAGCGGGAAGGCAGATACGCAGTATTTT.

The J gene is TRBJ1-5, the V gene TRBV5-1; no definite D call. V was cut by 0 bases and J by 0 bases, with 10 bases left in between. The CDR3 covers 16 residues. CDR1 and CDR2 (germline): SGHRS, YFSETQ. This CDR3 reads CASSLAGSYSNQPQHF. CDR3 coding DNA: TGCGCCAGCAGCTTGGCGGGCAGCTATAGCAATCAGCCCCAGCATTTT.

The chain joins TRBV6-5 to TRBJ1-2; tentative D call: TRBD1 (5 bases). Trimming removed 4 bases at V and 8 bases at J, with 17 bases between. The CDR3 covers 14 residues. From germline, CDR1 is MNHEY and CDR2 SVGAGI. Here the CDR3 reads CASSLGVWGWGYTF. The CDR3 DNA follows: TGTGCCAGCAGTTTGGGAGTTTGGGGCTGGGGCTACACCTTC.

This clonotype was counted between two and nine times. This chain uses TRBV5-6 with TRBJ2-7, with 11 nucleotides matching TRBD1. CDR3 length: 15 residues. Unmatched junction bases numbered 4, after V lost 0 bases and J lost 5 bases. Germline loops: CDR1 SGHDT, CDR2 YYEEEE. The CDR3 sequence: CASSLGGQGENEQYF. The CDR3 DNA follows: TGTGCCAGCAGCTTGGGGGGACAGGGGGAAAACGAGCAGTACTTC.

V and J are TRBV12-3 or TRBV12-4 and TRBJ2-3, with a weak D call TRBD2 (5 bases). Trimming cost V 3 bases and J 2 bases, with 12 bases left between them. The CDR3 is 15 residues long. The CDR3 DNA sequence: TGTGCCAGCAGTTTCAGGAGGACCCACACAGATACGCAGTATTTT. Amino acid sequence: CASSFRRTHTDTQYF.

The sample holds one count of this clonotype. A much larger clone lies a single base off, so this may be a read error. The chain carries TRBV7-2 and TRBJ2-5; maybe TRBD1 (5 bases). V was shortened by 6 bases and J by 1 base, with 9 bases between the two germline ends. The CDR3 is 13 residues long. Germline V gives CDR1 SGHTA, CDR2 FQGNSA. Here the CDR3 reads CASSQGTQETQYF. The CDR3 DNA reads TGTGCCAGCAGTCAGGGCACCCAAGAGACCCAGTACTTC.